This T cell receptor (beta chain) is drawn from a study of cytomegalovirus exposure and HLA in healthy donors. A note on this clone: Its antigen is currently unknown.

General study points: Based on reports, TCR beta sequences accurately predicted HLA-A and HLA-B alleles for most subjects. The authors listed about 170 TCR beta chains as cytomegalovirus-associated.

The length of the CDR3 is 12 residues. Per the germline V gene, CDR1 is SGHVS and CDR2 is FQNEAQ. V lost 6 bases and J 5 bases, leaving 11 bases between the germline ends. With 60 Vbeta and 13 Jbeta primers, the PCR was carried out. Generated by immunoSEQ multiplex PCR, the TCRdb table keeps only in-frame clones and is missing some. The table has around 140,000 clones, 82% seen once. The sample comprised PBMCs. This sequence joins TRBV7-8 and TRBJ2-7; D is perhaps TRBD1 (6 bases). The sequence was obtained from a woman between 45 and 60 years old in good health and CMV-seropositive. The CDR3 nucleotides read TGTGCCAGCAGTTTTACAGGGAACGAGCAGTACTTC. Translated: CASSFTGNEQYF.